Listed below are T cell receptor beta chains from one sample, sequenced in a study of response to subunit inactivated influenza vaccine. TCRdb reprocessed the RT-PCR reads with MiXCR, giving one entry per CDR3 protein. The sample holds more than 550,000 distinct CDR3 sequences, roughly 12% seen once. The source material was PBMCs from blood, sampled on the day of vaccination. The receptor set was obtained from a man aged 45-65 years who received an inactivated influenza vaccine. CDR3s include the opening cysteine and the closing phenylalanine or tryptophan. The order of the fields is D gene, clone size, J gene, V gene, CDR3 DNA, CDR3 protein. D genes are given only for firm matches. Expanded clones are given a class, and other clones once, few, many or no size at all.

D gene: TRBD2
clone size: .
J gene: TRBJ2-1
V gene: TRBV7-8
CDR3 DNA: TGTGCCAGCAGCTTAGCAGCGGGGGGGTGGCGTGAGCAGTTCTTC
CDR3 protein: CASSLAAGGWREQFF

D gene: .
clone size: .
J gene: TRBJ2-5
V gene: TRBV4-1
CDR3 DNA: TGCGCCAGCAGCCGAGCGGGCGATTACCAAGAGACCCAGTACTTC
CDR3 protein: CASSRAGDYQETQYF

D gene: TRBD2
clone size: .
J gene: TRBJ2-7
V gene: TRBV11-2
CDR3 DNA: TGTGCCAGCAGCCCCCAGGGAGGGCGGTTCGAGCAGTACTTC
CDR3 protein: CASSPQGGRFEQYF

D gene: TRBD2
clone size: .
J gene: TRBJ2-7
V gene: TRBV12-3/TRBV12-4
CDR3 DNA: TGTGCCAGCTCTTCTAGCGGGAGTGTCTACGAGCAGTACTTC
CDR3 protein: CASSSSGSVYEQYF

D gene: .
clone size: .
J gene: TRBJ2-7
V gene: TRBV29-1
CDR3 DNA: TGCAGCGTTTCGCGGGACTACGAGCAGTACTTC
CDR3 protein: CSVSRDYEQYF

D gene: TRBD1
clone size: many
J gene: TRBJ2-7
V gene: TRBV5-1
CDR3 DNA: TGCGCCAGCAGCCAGATCTTTGACAGGGGGCTCTACGAGCAGTACTTC
CDR3 protein: CASSQIFDRGLYEQYF

D gene: TRBD2
clone size: few
J gene: TRBJ2-2
V gene: TRBV7-9
CDR3 DNA: TGTGCCAGCAGCTTTTTAGCGGGAGGGCCTGACACCGGGGAGCTGTTTTTT
CDR3 protein: CASSFLAGGPDTGELFF

D gene: .
clone size: .
J gene: TRBJ2-5
V gene: TRBV12-3/TRBV12-4
CDR3 DNA: TGTGCCAGCAGTCCCGGGACTTGGGGCACAGAGACCCAGTACTTC
CDR3 protein: CASSPGTWGTETQYF

D gene: .
clone size: few
J gene: TRBJ2-1
V gene: TRBV10-3
CDR3 DNA: TGTGCCATCAGTGAGCGGCAAGGGGCTGATGGTGAGCAGTTCTTC
CDR3 protein: CAISERQGADGEQFF

D gene: .
clone size: .
J gene: TRBJ2-6
V gene: TRBV4-3
CDR3 DNA: TGCGCCAGCAGCCAAGGATCTTTACAGAAAGTCAGGGCCAACGTCCTGACTTTC
CDR3 protein: CASSQGSLQKVRANVLTF

D gene: TRBD1
clone size: .
J gene: TRBJ2-2
V gene: TRBV11-3
CDR3 DNA: TGTGCCAGCAGCCCCTCAGCGGGACAGGGTTGGTCCGGGGAGCTGTTTTTT
CDR3 protein: CASSPSAGQGWSGELFF

D gene: TRBD1
clone size: few
J gene: TRBJ2-7
V gene: TRBV10-3
CDR3 DNA: TGTGCCATCAGTGAGTCACGGACAGGGGTCCACGAGCAGTACTTC
CDR3 protein: CAISESRTGVHEQYF

D gene: .
clone size: many
J gene: TRBJ2-7
V gene: TRBV9
CDR3 DNA: TGTGCCAGCAGCCCCAGAACCTCCTACGAGCAGTACTTC
CDR3 protein: CASSPRTSYEQYF

D gene: .
clone size: few
J gene: TRBJ2-1
V gene: TRBV10-3
CDR3 DNA: TGTGCCATCAGCGGGCCTAAAGGGGGCTCCTACAATGAGCAGTTCTTC
CDR3 protein: CAISGPKGGSYNEQFF

D gene: TRBD1
clone size: few
J gene: TRBJ1-5
V gene: TRBV12-3/TRBV12-4
CDR3 DNA: TGTGCCAGCAGTGACGACAGGGGGGTAAATCAGCCCCAGCATTTT
CDR3 protein: CASSDDRGVNQPQHF

D gene: TRBD2
clone size: .
J gene: TRBJ2-1
V gene: TRBV6-2/TRBV6-3
CDR3 DNA: TGTGCCAGCGGGACTAGCGGGCGTGAGCAGTTCTTC
CDR3 protein: CASGTSGREQFF

D gene: TRBD2
clone size: .
J gene: TRBJ2-1
V gene: TRBV2
CDR3 DNA: TGTGCCAGCAGTGAAAGGCTAGCGGGAGAATATGAGCAGTTCTTC
CDR3 protein: CASSERLAGEYEQFF

D gene: TRBD2
clone size: .
J gene: TRBJ2-2
V gene: TRBV7-9
CDR3 DNA: TGTGCCAGCAGCTTACGGGAGGGGACCACCGGGGAGCTGTTTTTT
CDR3 protein: CASSLREGTTGELFF

D gene: .
clone size: few
J gene: TRBJ2-7
V gene: TRBV20-1
CDR3 DNA: TGCAGTGCACCCGGACTTTTCATCTACGAGCAGTACTTC
CDR3 protein: CSAPGLFIYEQYF

D gene: .
clone size: few
J gene: TRBJ1-4
V gene: TRBV12-3/TRBV12-4
CDR3 DNA: TGTGCCAGCAGTTTCGGGCCGTATGAAAAACTGTTTTTT
CDR3 protein: CASSFGPYEKLFF

D gene: TRBD2
clone size: .
J gene: TRBJ2-1
V gene: TRBV10-3
CDR3 DNA: TGTGCCATCAGTGGGGGAAGCGGGAGAAATGAGCAGTTCTTC
CDR3 protein: CAISGGSGRNEQFF

D gene: TRBD2
clone size: few
J gene: TRBJ2-1
V gene: TRBV7-9
CDR3 DNA: TGTGCCAGCAGCTTACGACTAGCGAACTACAATGAGCAGTTCTTC
CDR3 protein: CASSLRLANYNEQFF

D gene: .
clone size: few
J gene: TRBJ1-2
V gene: TRBV7-2
CDR3 DNA: TGTGCCAGCAGTCCCGACGTAAACTATGGCTACACCTTC
CDR3 protein: CASSPDVNYGYTF

D gene: .
clone size: .
J gene: TRBJ2-1
V gene: TRBV7-6
CDR3 DNA: TGTGCCAGCAGCATTCAGGCCCGGGAGACTGGATACAATGAGCAGTTCTTC
CDR3 protein: CASSIQARETGYNEQFF

D gene: .
clone size: .
J gene: TRBJ2-2
V gene: TRBV20-1
CDR3 DNA: TGCAGTGCTAGAGATCACAGGGAGGGGGCCGGGGAGCTGTTTTTT
CDR3 protein: CSARDHREGAGELFF

D gene: .
clone size: many
J gene: TRBJ2-7
V gene: TRBV28
CDR3 DNA: TGTGCCAGCAGTTTAACGGGCTCCTACGAGCAGTACTTC
CDR3 protein: CASSLTGSYEQYF

D gene: .
clone size: .
J gene: TRBJ1-5
V gene: TRBV5-1
CDR3 DNA: TGCGCCAGCAGCTTGGGGTACAGGGGCAATCAGCCCCAGCATTTT
CDR3 protein: CASSLGYRGNQPQHF

D gene: .
clone size: many
J gene: TRBJ1-1
V gene: TRBV29-1
CDR3 DNA: TGCAGCGTCGCCGACACTGAAGCTTTCTTT
CDR3 protein: CSVADTEAFF

D gene: TRBD1
clone size: .
J gene: TRBJ2-7
V gene: TRBV6-2/TRBV6-3
CDR3 DNA: TGTGCCAGCAGTTGGAGGACAGGGATCGGGTACGAGCAGTACTTC
CDR3 protein: CASSWRTGIGYEQYF

D gene: TRBD2
clone size: .
J gene: TRBJ2-3
V gene: TRBV4-3
CDR3 DNA: TGCGCCAGCAGCCAACGACTTGGGACTAGCGGGAGGGCTCTGACAGATACGCAGTATTTT
CDR3 protein: CASSQRLGTSGRALTDTQYF

D gene: TRBD2
clone size: .
J gene: TRBJ2-7
V gene: TRBV12-3/TRBV12-4
CDR3 DNA: TGTGCCAGCAGTGGCCGACTAGCGGCTGAGCAGTACTTC
CDR3 protein: CASSGRLAAEQYF

D gene: TRBD1
clone size: .
J gene: TRBJ1-5
V gene: TRBV7-2
CDR3 DNA: TGTGCCAGCAGCTTAGTTGACAGGGCGGGTCAGCCCCAGCATTTT
CDR3 protein: CASSLVDRAGQPQHF

D gene: .
clone size: .
J gene: TRBJ2-5
V gene: TRBV10-3
CDR3 DNA: TGTGCCACCACCACACAGGGATCAGAGACCCAGTACTTC
CDR3 protein: CATTTQGSETQYF

D gene: .
clone size: .
J gene: TRBJ2-7
V gene: TRBV28
CDR3 DNA: TGTGCCAGCAGCCGGGACAACCCCTACGAGCAGTACTTC
CDR3 protein: CASSRDNPYEQYF

D gene: .
clone size: .
J gene: TRBJ1-1
V gene: TRBV4-2
CDR3 DNA: TGTGCCAGCAGCCAAAAGGGTGTGGGGACCGCTGAAGCTTTCTTT
CDR3 protein: CASSQKGVGTAEAFF

D gene: .
clone size: .
J gene: TRBJ1-6
V gene: TRBV27
CDR3 DNA: TGTGCCAGCAGCCCCCTGGGCAGGAGAAGTTCACCCCTCCACTTT
CDR3 protein: CASSPLGRRSSPLHF

D gene: TRBD2
clone size: .
J gene: TRBJ2-1
V gene: TRBV11-2
CDR3 DNA: TGTGCCAGCAGCCCAGCAATGGGGACTAGCGGGAGATACAATGAGCAGTTCTTC
CDR3 protein: CASSPAMGTSGRYNEQFF

D gene: .
clone size: few
J gene: TRBJ2-1
V gene: TRBV6-2/TRBV6-3
CDR3 DNA: TGTGCCAGCAGCTCCGACTGGGGGGATTACAATGAGCAGTTCTTC
CDR3 protein: CASSSDWGDYNEQFF

D gene: TRBD1
clone size: few
J gene: TRBJ1-3
V gene: TRBV7-2
CDR3 DNA: TGTGCCAGCAGCTTCGACAGGGGGCGTAATGGAAACACCATATATTTT
CDR3 protein: CASSFDRGRNGNTIYF

D gene: TRBD2
clone size: few
J gene: TRBJ2-7
V gene: TRBV28
CDR3 DNA: TGTGCCAGCAGTTTAGCAGGAGTTGCGGGAGGCCACGAGCAGTACTTC
CDR3 protein: CASSLAGVAGGHEQYF

D gene: TRBD2
clone size: few
J gene: TRBJ2-3
V gene: TRBV7-3
CDR3 DNA: TGTGCCAGCAGCCTCGGACTAGCGGGATATGATACGCAGTATTTT
CDR3 protein: CASSLGLAGYDTQYF